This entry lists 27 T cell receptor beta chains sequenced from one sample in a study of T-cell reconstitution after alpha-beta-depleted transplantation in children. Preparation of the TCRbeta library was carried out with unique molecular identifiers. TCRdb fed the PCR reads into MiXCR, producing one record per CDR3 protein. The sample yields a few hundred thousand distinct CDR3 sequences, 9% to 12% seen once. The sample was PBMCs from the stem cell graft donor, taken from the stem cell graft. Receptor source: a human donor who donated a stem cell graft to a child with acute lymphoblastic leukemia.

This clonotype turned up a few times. DNA for the CDR3: TGTGCCAGCAGAAACCGGGACAATGAGCAGTTCTTC. It specifies CASRNRDNEQFF. This rearrangement joins TRBV7-2 to TRBJ2-1; D call uncertain. Germline assignment: CDR1 SGHTA and CDR2 FQGNSA. CDR3 length equals 12 residues. The ends were cut back, 6 bases at V and 5 bases at J, with 8 bases in the middle.

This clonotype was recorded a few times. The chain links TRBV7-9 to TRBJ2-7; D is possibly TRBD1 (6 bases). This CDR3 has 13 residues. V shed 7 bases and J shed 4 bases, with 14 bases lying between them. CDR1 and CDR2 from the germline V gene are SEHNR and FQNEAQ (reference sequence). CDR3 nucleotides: TGTGCCAGCAACAGGGCCCCCAGTTACGAGCAGTACTTC. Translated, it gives CASNRAPSYEQYF.

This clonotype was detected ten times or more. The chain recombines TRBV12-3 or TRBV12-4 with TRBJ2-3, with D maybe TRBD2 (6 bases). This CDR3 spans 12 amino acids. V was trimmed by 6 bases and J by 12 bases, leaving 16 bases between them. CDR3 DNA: TGTGCCAGCAGCCCCGGGACTTCAGATCAGTATTTT. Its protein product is CASSPGTSDQYF.

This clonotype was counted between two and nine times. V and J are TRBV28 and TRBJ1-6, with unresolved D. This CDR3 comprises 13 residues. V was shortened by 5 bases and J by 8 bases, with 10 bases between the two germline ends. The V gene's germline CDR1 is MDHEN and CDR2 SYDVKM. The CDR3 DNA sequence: TGTGCCAGCAGTCGGAGACCGTATTCACCCCTCCACTTT. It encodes CASSRRPYSPLHF.

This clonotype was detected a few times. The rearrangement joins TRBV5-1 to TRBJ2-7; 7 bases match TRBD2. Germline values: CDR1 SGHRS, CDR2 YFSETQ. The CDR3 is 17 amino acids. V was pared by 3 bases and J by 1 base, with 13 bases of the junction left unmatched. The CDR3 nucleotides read TGCGCCAGCAGCTCGAACATACTAGAAGCGGGGTCCTACGAGCAGTACTTC. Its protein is CASSSNILEAGSYEQYF. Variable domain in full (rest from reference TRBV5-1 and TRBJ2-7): KAGVTQTPRYLIKTRGQQVTLSCSPISGHRSVSWYQQTPGQGLQFLFEYFSETQRNKGNFPGRFSGRQFSNSRSEMNVSTLELGDSALYLCASSSNILEAGSYEQYFGPGTRLTVT.

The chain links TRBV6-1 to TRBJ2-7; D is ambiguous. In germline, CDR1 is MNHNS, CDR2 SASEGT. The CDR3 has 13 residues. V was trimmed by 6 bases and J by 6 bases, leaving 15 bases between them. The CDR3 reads CASSPYRYAEQYF. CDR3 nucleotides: TGTGCCAGCAGCCCTTACCGCTATGCCGAGCAGTACTTC.

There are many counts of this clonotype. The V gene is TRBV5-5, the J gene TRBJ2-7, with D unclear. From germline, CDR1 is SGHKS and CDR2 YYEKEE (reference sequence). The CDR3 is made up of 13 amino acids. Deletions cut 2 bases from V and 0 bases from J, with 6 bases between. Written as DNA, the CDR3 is TGTGCCAGCAGCTTCGGAAGCTCCTACGAGCAGTACTTC. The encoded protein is CASSFGSSYEQYF.

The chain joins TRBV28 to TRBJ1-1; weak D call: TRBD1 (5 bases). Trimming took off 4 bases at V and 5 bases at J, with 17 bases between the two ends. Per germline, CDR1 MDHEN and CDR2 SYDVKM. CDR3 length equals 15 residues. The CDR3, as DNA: TGTGCCAGCAGTTCAATTTCGGGGGGAAGGACTGAAGCTTTCTTT. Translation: CASSSISGGRTEAFF.

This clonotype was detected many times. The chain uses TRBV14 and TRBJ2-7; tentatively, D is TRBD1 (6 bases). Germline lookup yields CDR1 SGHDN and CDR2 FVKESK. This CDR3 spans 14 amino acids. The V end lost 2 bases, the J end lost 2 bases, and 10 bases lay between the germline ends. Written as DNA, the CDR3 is TGTGCCAGCAGCCAATCCGGGACACCCTACGAGCAGTACTTC. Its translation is CASSQSGTPYEQYF. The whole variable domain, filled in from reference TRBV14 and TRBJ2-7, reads EAGVTQFPSHSVIEKGQTVTLRCDPISGHDNLYWYRRVMGKEIKFLLHFVKESKQDESGMPNNRFLAERTGGTYSTLKVQPAELEDSGVYFCASSQSGTPYEQYFGPGTRLTVT.

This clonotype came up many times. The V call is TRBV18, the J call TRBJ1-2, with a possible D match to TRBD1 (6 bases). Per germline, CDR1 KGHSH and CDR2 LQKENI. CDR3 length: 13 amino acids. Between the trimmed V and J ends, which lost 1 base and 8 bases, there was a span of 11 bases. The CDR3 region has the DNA TGTGCCAGCTCACCACGGGGGCAGGAAGGCTACACCTTC. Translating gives CASSPRGQEGYTF.

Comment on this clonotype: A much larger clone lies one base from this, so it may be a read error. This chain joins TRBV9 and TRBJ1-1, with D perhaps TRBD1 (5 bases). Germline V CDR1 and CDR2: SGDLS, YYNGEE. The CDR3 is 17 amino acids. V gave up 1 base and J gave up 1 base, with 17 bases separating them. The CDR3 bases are TGTGCCAGCAGCGTAACCCGAAGCTGGGGGTCGAACACTGAAGCTTTCTTT. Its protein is CASSVTRSWGSNTEAFF. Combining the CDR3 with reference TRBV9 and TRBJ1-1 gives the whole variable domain DSGVTQTPKHLITATGQRVTLRCSPRSGDLSVYWYQQSLDQGLQFLIQYYNGEERAKGNILERFSAQQFPDLHSELNLSSLELGDSALYFCASSVTRSWGSNTEAFFGQGTRLTVV.

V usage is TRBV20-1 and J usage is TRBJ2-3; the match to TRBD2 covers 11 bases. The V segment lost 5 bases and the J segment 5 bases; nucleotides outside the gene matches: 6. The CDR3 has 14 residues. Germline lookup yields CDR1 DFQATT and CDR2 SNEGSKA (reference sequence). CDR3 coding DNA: TGCAGTGCTGAACTAGCGGGAGTCGTAGATACGCAGTATTTT. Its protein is CSAELAGVVDTQYF.

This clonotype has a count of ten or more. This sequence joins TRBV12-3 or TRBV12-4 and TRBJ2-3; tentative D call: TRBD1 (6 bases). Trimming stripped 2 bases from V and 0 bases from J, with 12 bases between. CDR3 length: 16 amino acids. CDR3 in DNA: TGTGCCAGCAGTTTAAGACAGGTTGGGAGCACAGATACGCAGTATTTT. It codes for CASSLRQVGSTDTQYF.

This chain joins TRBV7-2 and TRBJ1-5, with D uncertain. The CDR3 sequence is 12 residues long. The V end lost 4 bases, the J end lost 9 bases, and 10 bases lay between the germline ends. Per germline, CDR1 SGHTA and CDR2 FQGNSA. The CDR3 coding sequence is TGTGCCAGCAGCTCCCCCTTCACGCCCCAGCATTTT. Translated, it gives CASSSPFTPQHF.

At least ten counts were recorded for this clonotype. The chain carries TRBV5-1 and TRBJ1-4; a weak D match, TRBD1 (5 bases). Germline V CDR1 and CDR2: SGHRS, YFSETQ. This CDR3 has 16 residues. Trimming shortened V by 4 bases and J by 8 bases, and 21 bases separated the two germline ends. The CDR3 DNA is TGCGCCAGCAGCCCTAAATATCAGGGCGGTCGGGAAAAACTGTTTTTT. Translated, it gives CASSPKYQGGREKLFF.

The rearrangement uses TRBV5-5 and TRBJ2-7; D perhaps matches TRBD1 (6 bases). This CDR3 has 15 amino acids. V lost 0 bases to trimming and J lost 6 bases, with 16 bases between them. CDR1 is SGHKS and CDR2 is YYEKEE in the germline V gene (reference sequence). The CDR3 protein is CASSLGGPGAVEQYF. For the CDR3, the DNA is TGTGCCAGCAGCTTGGGAGGGCCAGGGGCGGTCGAGCAGTACTTC.

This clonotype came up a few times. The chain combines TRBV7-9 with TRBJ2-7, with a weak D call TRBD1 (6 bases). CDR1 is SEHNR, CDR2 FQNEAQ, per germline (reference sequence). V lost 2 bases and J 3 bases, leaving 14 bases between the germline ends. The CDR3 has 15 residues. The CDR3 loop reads CASSLTQGLNYEQYF. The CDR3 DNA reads TGTGCCAGCAGCTTAACCCAGGGGCTTAACTACGAGCAGTACTTC.

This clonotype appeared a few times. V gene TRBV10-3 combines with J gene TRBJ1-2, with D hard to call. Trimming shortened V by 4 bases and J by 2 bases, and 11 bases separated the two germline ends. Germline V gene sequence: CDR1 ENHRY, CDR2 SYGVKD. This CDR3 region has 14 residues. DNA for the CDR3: TGTGCCATCAGTGGCACGGGTAGAAACTATGGCTACACCTTC. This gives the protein CAISGTGRNYGYTF.

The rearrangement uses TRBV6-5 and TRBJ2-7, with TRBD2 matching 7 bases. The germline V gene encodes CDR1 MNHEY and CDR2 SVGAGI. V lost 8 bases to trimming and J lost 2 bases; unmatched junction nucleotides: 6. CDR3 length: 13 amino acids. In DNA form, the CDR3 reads TGTGCCAGCTTTGTGCGGGAGCCCTACGAGCAGTACTTC. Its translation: CASFVREPYEQYF.

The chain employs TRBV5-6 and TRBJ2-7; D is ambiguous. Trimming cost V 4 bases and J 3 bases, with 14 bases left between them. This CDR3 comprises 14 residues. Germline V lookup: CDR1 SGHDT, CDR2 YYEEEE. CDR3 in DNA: TGTGCCAGCAGCGGCGATTTAGCCCGCTACGAGCAGTACTTC. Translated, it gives CASSGDLARYEQYF.

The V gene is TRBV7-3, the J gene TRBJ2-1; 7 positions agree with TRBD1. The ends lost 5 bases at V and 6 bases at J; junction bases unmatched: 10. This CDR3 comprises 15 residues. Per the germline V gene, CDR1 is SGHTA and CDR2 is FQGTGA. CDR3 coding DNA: TGTGCCAGCAGCAGATGGACAGGTCTAGGCAATGAGCAGTTCTTC. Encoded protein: CASSRWTGLGNEQFF.

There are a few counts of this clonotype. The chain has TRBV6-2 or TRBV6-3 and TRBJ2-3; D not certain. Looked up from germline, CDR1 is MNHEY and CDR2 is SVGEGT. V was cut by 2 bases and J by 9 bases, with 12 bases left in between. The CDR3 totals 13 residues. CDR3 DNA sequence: TGTGCCAGCAGTTACGTGTGGGCGGAGACGCAGTATTTT. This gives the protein CASSYVWAETQYF.

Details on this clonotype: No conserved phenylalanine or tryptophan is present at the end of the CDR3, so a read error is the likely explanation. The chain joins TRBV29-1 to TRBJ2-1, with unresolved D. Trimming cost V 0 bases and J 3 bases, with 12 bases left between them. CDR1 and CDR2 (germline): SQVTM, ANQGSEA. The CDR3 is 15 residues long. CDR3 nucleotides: TGCAGCGTTGAAGATCGGGCCACCTACTACAATGAGCAGTTCCTC. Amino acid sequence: CSVEDRATYYNEQFL.

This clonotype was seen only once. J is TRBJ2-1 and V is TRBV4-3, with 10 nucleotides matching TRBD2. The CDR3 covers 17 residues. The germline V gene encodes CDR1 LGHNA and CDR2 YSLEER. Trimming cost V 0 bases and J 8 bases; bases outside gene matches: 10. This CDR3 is CASSQETLAGVYDEQFF. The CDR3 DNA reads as TGCGCCAGCAGCCAAGAAACCCTAGCGGGAGTTTACGATGAGCAGTTCTTC.

The CDR3 here is CASSQDWGSSGYGYTF. The CDR3 bases are TGCGCCAGCAGCCAAGATTGGGGCTCCTCGGGCTATGGCTACACCTTC. The chain couples TRBV4-1 to TRBJ1-2, with D possibly being TRBD1 (5 bases). V lost 0 bases and J lost 4, with 15 bases in between. CDR1 and CDR2 from the germline V gene are MGHRA and YSYEKL. The CDR3 consists of 16 residues.

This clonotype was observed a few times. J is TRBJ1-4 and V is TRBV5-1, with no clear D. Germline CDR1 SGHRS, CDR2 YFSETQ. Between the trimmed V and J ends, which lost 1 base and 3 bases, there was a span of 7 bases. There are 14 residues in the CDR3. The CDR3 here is CASSLSGSNEKLFF. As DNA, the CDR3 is TGCGCCAGCAGCTTGAGCGGGTCTAATGAAAAACTGTTTTTT.

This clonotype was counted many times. CDR3 bases: TGCAGCGTTGAGAAGGCCGCCCGAACCGGGGAGCTGTTTTTT. It is translated as CSVEKAARTGELFF. V and J are TRBV29-1 and TRBJ2-2, with D hard to call. The CDR3 consists of 14 residues. Germline V gives CDR1 SQVTM, CDR2 ANQGSEA. V gave up 3 bases and J gave up 5 bases, with 13 bases separating them.